This is a list of T cell receptor beta chains from one sample in a study of cytomegalovirus exposure and HLA in healthy donors. The method was immunoSEQ multiplex PCR; TCRdb's version includes in-frame clones alone and lacks a portion of them. The sample yields more than 95,000 clones, around 10% seen once. The material sequenced was PBMCs. These receptors were collected from a man aged 25-40 years in good health and CMV-seronegative. Both conserved end residues are part of each CDR3. The D gene is left open where the match is weak. The size entry is marked missing in some rows and otherwise reads once, few, many or a size class.

TRBD2 | few | TRBJ2-1 | TRBV29-1 | CSVDAGRAYNEQFF | TGCAGCGTTGATGCGGGGAGGGCCTACAATGAGCAGTTCTTC
TRBD1 | . | TRBJ1-5 | TRBV9 | CASSPQGDTGGPQHF | TGTGCCAGCAGCCCCCAGGGGGACACCGGTGGGCCCCAGCATTTT
TRBD1 | few | TRBJ1-2 | TRBV19 | CASSIGQGYGYTF | TGTGCCAGTAGTATCGGACAGGGGTATGGCTACACCTTC
. | . | TRBJ1-6 | TRBV30 | CAWRLGGNSPLHF | TGTGCCTGGAGGTTGGGGGGGAATTCACCCCTCCACTTT
TRBD1 | few | TRBJ1-1 | TRBV4-1 | CASSHMGQGNTEAFF | TGCGCCAGCAGCCATATGGGACAGGGGAACACTGAAGCTTTCTTT
. | . | TRBJ2-7 | TRBV7-9 | CASSRTYEQYF | TGTGCCAGCAGCCGAACTTACGAGCAGTACTTC
. | few | TRBJ2-7 | TRBV7-2 | CASSLGGVRGDSYEQYF | TGTGCCAGCAGCTTAGGGGGGGTCAGGGGGGACTCCTACGAGCAGTACTTC
. | . | TRBJ2-7 | TRBV10-3 | CASGEYEQYF | TGTGCCTCGGGGGAGTACGAGCAGTACTTC
. | few | TRBJ1-1 | TRBV15 | CATSNYNTEAFF | TGTGCCACCAGCAACTACAACACTGAAGCTTTCTTT
. | few | TRBJ1-2 | TRBV6-5 | CASSLNREYGGYTF | TGTGCCAGCAGCTTAAACAGGGAGTATGGTGGCTACACCTTC
. | few | TRBJ2-7 | TRBV6-1 | CASTLGGGGYEQYF | TGTGCCAGCACTCTGGGGGGAGGCGGCTACGAGCAGTACTTC
TRBD1 | . | TRBJ1-1 | TRBV7-2 | CASRGQEATEAFF | TGTGCCAGCAGGGGACAGGAAGCAACTGAAGCTTTCTTT
TRBD2 | few | TRBJ2-7 | TRBV2 | CASSRLAGSYEQYF | TGTGCCAGCAGCAGACTAGCGGGATCCTACGAGCAGTACTTC
TRBD1 | . | TRBJ2-2 | TRBV11-3 | CASSSGQPGTGELFF | TGTGCCAGCAGCTCGGGACAGCCGGGCACCGGGGAGCTGTTTTTT
. | few | TRBJ2-6 | TRBV7-2 | CASSSREAGANVLTF | TGTGCCAGCAGCTCCAGGGAGGCTGGGGCCAACGTCCTGACTTTC
. | few | TRBJ1-5 | TRBV6-5 | CASSSGNGLGTQHF | TGTGCCAGCAGTTCTGGTAACGGCCTCGGGACCCAGCATTTT
. | . | TRBJ2-2 | TRBV18 | CASSAEGAGELFF | TGTGCCAGCTCAGCCGAGGGGGCCGGGGAGCTGTTTTTT
. | . | TRBJ2-5 | TRBV5-4 | CASSGPVQETQYF | TGTGCCAGCAGCGGGCCTGTCCAAGAGACCCAGTACTTC
TRBD1 | few | TRBJ2-7 | TRBV19 | CASSPATGEYEQYF | TGTGCCAGTAGTCCCGCGACAGGGGAGTACGAGCAGTACTTC
. | few | TRBJ1-1 | TRBV27 | CASSPGGATEAFF | TGTGCCAGCAGCCCAGGTGGGGCTACTGAAGCTTTCTTT
TRBD1 | . | TRBJ1-2 | TRBV27 | CASSYRGTYGYTF | TGTGCCAGCAGTTACAGGGGGACCTATGGCTACACCTTC
. | . | TRBJ1-1 | TRBV7-9 | CASSLAGANTEAFF | TGTGCCAGCAGCTTAGCGGGAGCGAACACTGAAGCTTTCTTT
TRBD2 | few | TRBJ2-3 | TRBV30 | CAWDLSGGPVPDTQYF | TGTGCCTGGGATCTTAGCGGGGGGCCAGTCCCAGATACGCAGTATTTT
. | few | TRBJ2-7 | TRBV6-5 | CASSSLFRGGYEQYF | TGTGCCAGCAGTTCGCTATTTAGAGGGGGCTACGAGCAGTACTTC
. | . | TRBJ1-1 | TRBV27 | CASSSRPGSEAFF | TGTGCCAGCAGTTCCCGCCCGGGGTCTGAAGCTTTCTTT
. | few | TRBJ1-1 | TRBV4-1 | CASSQPILDKAREAFF | TGCGCCAGCAGCCAACCTATCTTGGACAAGGCCAGAGAAGCTTTCTTT
TRBD2 | few | TRBJ2-3 | TRBV28 | CASDPGLAGAATDTQYF | TGTGCCAGCGATCCGGGACTAGCGGGCGCGGCCACAGATACGCAGTATTTT
. | few | TRBJ2-2 | TRBV4-3 | CASSQDRMEGGSGELFF | TGCGCCAGCAGCCAAGATCGGATGGAGGGGGGGTCCGGGGAGCTGTTTTTT
TRBD1 | few | TRBJ1-1 | TRBV7-9 | CASSLDSGGMNTEAFF | TGTGCCAGCAGCTTAGATTCAGGGGGTATGAACACTGAAGCTTTCTTT
TRBD2 | few | TRBJ2-1 | TRBV7-3 | CASSSSLAGGNNEQFF | TGTGCCAGCAGCTCTTCCCTAGCGGGAGGTAACAATGAGCAGTTCTTC
. | few | TRBJ2-7 | TRBV5-1 | CASSLYRDTYEQYF | TGCGCCAGCAGCTTATACAGGGACACCTACGAGCAGTACTTC
. | . | TRBJ1-5 | TRBV30 | CAWSVPWDTSYNNQPQHF | TGTGCCTGGAGTGTACCATGGGACACATCTTATAACAATCAGCCCCAGCATTTT
TRBD1 | . | TRBJ1-1 | TRBV5-5 | CASTSGTGGGAFF | TGTGCCAGCACCTCTGGGACAGGGGGCGGAGCTTTCTTT
TRBD1 | . | TRBJ1-3 | TRBV5-4 | CASSLAQGNENTIYF | TGTGCCAGCAGCTTGGCACAGGGGAACGAAAACACCATATATTTT
TRBD1 | . | TRBJ1-1 | TRBV4-2 | CASSQGTGGVKRAEAFF | TGTGCCAGCAGCCAAGGGACAGGGGGCGTTAAGAGGGCTGAAGCTTTCTTT
TRBD1 | few | TRBJ2-3 | TRBV5-3 | CARSPTRDSPEDAQYF | TGTGCCAGAAGCCCAACTCGGGACAGTCCTGAAGATGCGCAGTATTTT
. | few | TRBJ1-1 | TRBV28 | CASSEDPRGTEAFF | TGTGCCAGCAGTGAAGATCCCAGAGGGACTGAAGCTTTCTTT
. | . | TRBJ1-4 | TRBV5-4 | CASSFWRGVTNEKLFF | TGTGCCAGCAGCTTTTGGCGGGGGGTAACTAATGAAAAACTGTTTTTT
TRBD1 | few | TRBJ1-3 | TRBV7-9 | CASSLDTGGSGNTIYF | TGTGCCAGCAGCTTAGACACAGGGGGCTCTGGAAACACCATATATTTT
. | . | TRBJ1-1 | TRBV4-3 | CASSQDEGHLWTNTEAFF | TGCGCCAGCAGCCAAGATGAGGGACACTTGTGGACGAACACTGAAGCTTTCTTT
TRBD2 | . | TRBJ2-3 | TRBV18 | CASSPLAGGGDTQYF | TGTGCCAGCTCGCCTCTAGCGGGAGGAGGAGATACGCAGTATTTT
. | few | TRBJ1-1 | TRBV13 | CASSLESSNRGNTEAFF | TGTGCCAGCAGCTTAGAATCTTCGAACCGGGGGAACACTGAAGCTTTCTTT
. | few | TRBJ2-1 | TRBV4-1 | CASKFTPGEGYNEQFF | TGCGCCAGCAAATTTACCCCGGGAGAGGGCTACAATGAGCAGTTCTTC
TRBD1 | . | TRBJ1-2 | TRBV5-1 | CASSALTGGGDGHTF | TGCGCCAGCAGCGCCCTAACAGGGGGCGGGGATGGCCACACCTTC
. | . | TRBJ1-4 | TRBV4-3 | CASSQGPPEEKLFF | TGCGCCAGCAGCCAAGGACCGCCGGAGGAAAAACTGTTTTTT
. | few | TRBJ2-3 | TRBV7-9 | CASSLASGWGGDTQYF | TGTGCCAGCAGCTTAGCCTCCGGCTGGGGGGGCGATACGCAGTATTTT
. | few | TRBJ1-4 | TRBV6-1 | CASSAQGLTNEKLFF | TGTGCCAGCAGTGCTCAGGGACTAACTAATGAAAAACTGTTTTTT